The 23 T cell receptor beta chains given below trace back to one sample, sequenced in a study of blood T cell repertoires in COVID-19. TCRdb keeps only in-frame clones here, not all; method: immunoSEQ multiplex PCR. Among around 300,000 clones listed, 85% to 90% were seen once. The sequenced sample was PBMCs or T cells enriched from blood (not recorded which). The source is a woman in her fifties or sixties in a cohort exposed to, infected with or recovered from COVID-19 (not recorded which).

The genes are TRBV12-3 or TRBV12-4 and TRBJ1-2; 7 bases align to TRBD1. The V gene end was trimmed by 6 bases and the J gene end by 6 bases; junction bases not matched to a gene: 7. The CDR3 extends over 13 amino acids. CDR3 in DNA: TGTGCCAGCAGCCCCCTGACAGGGAATGGCTACACCTTC. It codes for CASSPLTGNGYTF.

The V call is TRBV6-5, the J call TRBJ2-6, with D possibly matching TRBD2 (5 bases). V lost 11 bases and J 4 bases, leaving 18 bases between the germline ends. CDR3 length equals 15 residues. Germline V gives CDR1 MNHEY, CDR2 SVGAGI. CDR3 in DNA: TGTGCCTCTTCCGGGCGGGTGGCCGGGGCCAACGTCCTGACTTTC. This sequence encodes CASSGRVAGANVLTF.

This clone has only one observation. The chain combines TRBV29-1 with TRBJ1-1; D may be TRBD1 (5 bases). The CDR3 consists of 16 residues. Germline assignment: CDR1 SQVTM and CDR2 ANQGSEA. Trimming pared 0 bases from V and 4 bases from J, leaving 18 bases between. For the CDR3, the DNA is TGCAGCGTTGAAGATATGGGAGGCAGGGTAACCACTGAAGCTTTCTTT. Translated: CSVEDMGGRVTTEAFF.

This chain uses TRBV28 with TRBJ2-7, with 7 bases lining up with TRBD1. The CDR3 totals 12 residues. V lost 9 bases and J lost 4; bases outside the gene matches: 6. From germline, CDR1 is MDHEN and CDR2 SYDVKM. The CDR3 region is CASVGTAYEQYF. In DNA form, the CDR3 reads TGTGCCAGTGTCGGGACAGCATACGAGCAGTACTTC.

The chain has TRBV24-1 and TRBJ2-1; 10 bases fit TRBD2. This CDR3 contains 17 residues. Germline V gene lookup returns CDR1 KGHDR and CDR2 SFDVKD. Germline trimming cut 5 bases from V and 4 bases from J; bases unmatched to any gene: 10. The CDR3 region is CATSAPSGTSVYNEQFF. CDR3 nucleotides: TGTGCCACCAGTGCCCCCTCCGGGACTAGCGTATACAATGAGCAGTTCTTC.

This sequence joins TRBV18 and TRBJ1-4; TRBD1 matches at 7 bases. Germline assignment: CDR1 KGHSH and CDR2 LQKENI. Trimming at V came to 2 bases and at J to 0 bases, leaving 6 bases not matched to a gene. The CDR3 totals 17 residues. CDR3 DNA: TGTGCCAGCTCACCAGAGCAGGGGGGAGCAACTAATGAAAAACTGTTTTTT. This encodes CASSPEQGGATNEKLFF. The full variable domain, its missing parts supplied by reference TRBV18 and TRBJ1-4, is NAGVMQNPRHLVRRRGQEARLRCSPMKGHSHVYWYRQLPEEGLKFMVYLQKENIIDESGMPKERFSAEFPKEGPSILRIQQVVRGDSAAYFCASSPEQGGATNEKLFFGSGTQLSVL.

The chain links TRBV14 to TRBJ2-1; TRBD2 aligns across 8 bases. The germline V gene encodes CDR1 SGHDN and CDR2 FVKESK. This CDR3 spans 18 amino acids. Unmatched junction bases numbered 13, after V lost 3 bases and J lost 3 bases. The CDR3 sequence is CASSHESIAGPIYNEQFF. The CDR3 nucleotides read TGTGCCAGCAGCCATGAGTCCATAGCGGGACCGATCTACAATGAGCAGTTCTTC.

This sequence joins TRBV18 and TRBJ2-7; D ambiguous. Germline CDR1 and CDR2: KGHSH and LQKENI. Trimming left V 0 bases short and J 1 base short, with 7 bases between. The CDR3 runs 14 residues. The DNA of the CDR3 is TGTGCCAGCTCACCACCGGCCCCTTCCTACGAGCAGTACTTC. Its protein is CASSPPAPSYEQYF.

V gene TRBV24-1 combines with J gene TRBJ1-4; possible D gene TRBD1, 5 bases. V was clipped by 4 bases and J by 6 bases, with 5 bases between them. In germline, CDR1 is KGHDR, CDR2 SFDVKD. The CDR3 is made up of 12 amino acids. DNA of the CDR3: TGTGCCACCAGTGACAGGGATGAAAAACTGTTTTTT. Protein sequence: CATSDRDEKLFF.

The sample holds a few counts of this clone. The chain couples TRBV7-3 to TRBJ1-6, with D tentatively TRBD1 (5 bases). Deletions cut 3 bases from V and 9 bases from J, with 9 bases between. From germline, CDR1 is SGHTA and CDR2 FQGTGA. The CDR3 has 13 amino acids. CDR3 loop: CASSFRESSPLHF. The DNA of the CDR3 is TGTGCCAGCAGCTTCAGGGAAAGTTCACCCCTCCACTTT. Filled out from reference TRBV7-3 and TRBJ1-6, the complete variable domain reads GAGVSQTPSNKVTEKGKYVELRCDPISGHTALYWYRQSLGQGPEFLIYFQGTGAADDSGLPNDRFFAVRPEGSVSTLKIQRTERGDSAVYLCASSFRESSPLHFGNGTRLTVT.

The chain is built from TRBV2 and TRBJ2-1; D might be TRBD2 (7 bases). The V gene's germline CDR1 is SNHLY and CDR2 FYNNEI. V was shortened by 0 bases and J by 7 bases, with 19 bases between the two germline ends. CDR3 length: 17 residues. The CDR3 DNA follows: TGTGCCAGCAGTGAAGCGGGGGGCGGGAGAGTAGCAAATGAGCAGTTCTTC. This sequence encodes CASSEAGGGRVANEQFF.

The chain has TRBV2 and TRBJ2-7, with 8 bases aligning to TRBD1. The CDR3 extends over 14 amino acids. With 6 bases clipped from V and 0 bases from J, the junction kept 4 bases outside the gene matches. Germline V gene sequence: CDR1 SNHLY, CDR2 FYNNEI. CDR3 nucleotides: TGTGCCAGCAGCGACGGACAGGGCTCCTACGAGCAGTACTTC. Its translation: CASSDGQGSYEQYF.

The CDR3 DNA sequence: TGTGCCAGCTCACCAGCGGGACAGGGTGAAAAACTGTTTTTT. This gives the protein CASSPAGQGEKLFF. V is TRBV18 and J is TRBJ1-4, with 9 bases matching TRBD1. J gave up 7 bases and V 2 bases, and 2 bases lay outside the gene matches. The CDR3 loop spans 14 amino acids. The germline CDR1 and CDR2 sequences are KGHSH and LQKENI.

This clone was seen only once. This chain joins TRBV4-2 and TRBJ2-1; 10 positions agree with TRBD2. V shed 11 bases, J shed 3 bases, and the junction held 10 bases outside the gene matches. Looked up from germline, CDR1 is LGHNA and CDR2 is YNFKEQ. CDR3 size: 15 residues. Written as DNA, the CDR3 is TGTGCCGCGGGAGCGGGAGGGCCTAACTACAATGAGCAGTTCTTC. This codes for CAAGAGGPNYNEQFF.

The rearrangement links TRBV5-1 to TRBJ1-1, with 11 positions matching TRBD1. The germline CDR1 and CDR2 sequences are SGHRS and YFSETQ. With 3 bases clipped from V and 2 bases from J, the junction kept 6 bases outside the gene matches. The CDR3 has 16 amino acids. CDR3 in amino acids: CASSSGQGVANTEAFF. The DNA for the CDR3 is TGCGCCAGCAGCTCGGGACAGGGGGTTGCAAACACTGAAGCTTTCTTT.

The chain joins TRBV5-1 to TRBJ2-1; 8 nucleotides line up with TRBD1. From germline, CDR1 is SGHRS and CDR2 YFSETQ. After removal of 4 bases from V and 3 bases from J, the junction contained 6 bases not matched to a gene. The CDR3 loop spans 15 amino acids. Here the CDR3 reads CASSASGTGYNEQFF. CDR3 coding DNA: TGCGCCAGCAGCGCCTCCGGGACAGGCTACAATGAGCAGTTCTTC.

The chain joins TRBV4-3 to TRBJ2-7; D possibly corresponds to TRBD2 (6 bases). Germline loops: CDR1 LGHNA, CDR2 YSLEER. The CDR3 is 15 residues long. Trimming removed 1 base at V and 2 bases at J, with 12 bases between. Here the CDR3 DNA reads TGCGCCAGCAGCCAAGTCCTAGCGTTTACCTACGAGCAGTACTTC. Translated: CASSQVLAFTYEQYF.

The chain has TRBV5-1 and TRBJ1-1, with D unclear. V shed 6 bases and J shed 4 bases, with 13 bases lying between them. CDR3 length: 13 residues. Per germline, CDR1 SGHRS and CDR2 YFSETQ. CDR3 residues: CASTLWEGTEAFF. The CDR3 DNA sequence: TGCGCCAGCACTCTCTGGGAGGGCACTGAAGCTTTCTTT. The variable domain in full, with the rest retrieved from reference TRBV5-1 and TRBJ1-1, is KAGVTQTPRYLIKTRGQQVTLSCSPISGHRSVSWYQQTPGQGLQFLFEYFSETQRNKGNFPGRFSGRQFSNSRSEMNVSTLELGDSALYLCASTLWEGTEAFFGQGTRLTVV.

The chain recombines TRBV6-5 with TRBJ1-6, with 10 bases fitting TRBD1. The junction had 3 bases not matched to a gene; V was cut back by 6 bases and J by 7 bases. Germline values: CDR1 MNHEY, CDR2 SVGAGI. The CDR3 sequence is 14 residues long. The CDR3 DNA follows: TGTGCCAGCAGGCGGACAGGGGGAAATTCACCCCTCCACTTT. It specifies CASRRTGGNSPLHF.

The chain has TRBV7-2 and TRBJ1-1, with D possibly TRBD1 on 5 matching bases. This CDR3 is 15 amino acids long. The V gene lost 3 bases and the J gene lost 8 bases, with 19 bases spanning the gap. Per germline, CDR1 SGHTA and CDR2 FQGNSA. CDR3 DNA sequence: TGTGCCAGCAGCTTTGATGGGCAGGTAGGGGCAGAAGCTTTCTTT. Encoded protein: CASSFDGQVGAEAFF.

A single count supports this clone. This chain connects TRBV19 to TRBJ2-5; 9 bases agree with TRBD2. The CDR3 is 13 residues long. J lost 4 bases, V lost 6 bases, and 3 bases had no gene match. Germline assignment: CDR1 LNHDA and CDR2 SQIVND (reference sequence). CDR3 in DNA: TGTGCCAGTAGGTTAGCGGGAGTAGAGACCCAGTACTTC. It translates to CASRLAGVETQYF.

V is TRBV6-5 and J is TRBJ2-2, with 8 bases matching TRBD2. This CDR3 spans 15 amino acids. The trim removed 3 bases at V and 4 bases at J, leaving 4 bases unmatched. Germline CDR1 reads MNHEY; CDR2 reads SVGAGI. The CDR3 region is CASSYISGGTGELFF. CDR3 in DNA: TGTGCCAGCAGTTATATAAGCGGGGGCACCGGGGAGCTGTTTTTT.

The gene calls are TRBV29-1 and TRBJ2-7, with TRBD2 identical over 7 bases. Per the germline V gene, CDR1 is SQVTM and CDR2 is ANQGSEA. This CDR3 spans 12 amino acids. Trimming removed 5 bases from V and 2 bases from J; junction bases left unmatched: 3. The CDR3 sequence: CSVTSVTYEQYF. DNA for the CDR3: TGCAGCGTTACTAGCGTGACCTACGAGCAGTACTTC.